Below, 30 T cell receptor beta chains from the same sample are listed, as sequenced in a study of sequential checkpoint blockade in melanoma. The repertoire was sequenced with immunoSEQ multiplex PCR; TCRdb's copy has only in-frame clones and lacks some. The data contain 17,000 or so clones, around three fifths of them seen just once; the ten biggest clones take up under 20%. The treatment denotes: randomized to nivolumab then ipilimumab (arm A) or the reverse (arm B). The source material was CD8+ T cells sorted from blood (inferred from file names), sampled from a patient given nivolumab and ipilimumab in sequence. These receptors were taken from a human donor with melanoma.

V is TRBV5-1 and J is TRBJ2-7; TRBD1 matches at 7 bases. CDR3 length equals 14 residues. The junction had 6 bases not matched to a gene; V was cut back by 4 bases and J by 2 bases. Germline loops: CDR1 SGHRS, CDR2 YFSETQ. The CDR3 DNA reads TGCGCCAGCAGCCCGGGGCAGGGGGCCTACGAGCAGTACTTC. It translates to CASSPGQGAYEQYF.

The rearrangement joins TRBV6-5 to TRBJ2-1; 7 bases are a match to TRBD2. Germline CDR1 and CDR2: MNHEY and SVGAGI. J gave up 0 bases and V 7 bases, and 6 bases lay outside the gene matches. The CDR3 spans 15 residues. The CDR3 loop reads CASMSGVRSYNEQFF. In DNA form, the CDR3 reads TGTGCCAGCATGAGCGGGGTACGCTCCTACAATGAGCAGTTCTTC.

This clone was seen only a few times. This chain uses TRBV27 with TRBJ2-3; 12 positions match TRBD2. The V and J ends lost 3 bases and 0 bases, in that order; junction bases with no gene match: 13. Germline CDR1 is MNHEY and CDR2 is SMNVEV (reference sequence). This CDR3 contains 20 residues. This chain's CDR3 is CASSFLGTSGQNKSTDTQYF. CDR3 in DNA: TGTGCCAGCAGTTTTTTAGGGACTAGCGGGCAAAATAAAAGCACAGATACGCAGTATTTT.

The rearrangement links TRBV28 to TRBJ2-1; 7 positions match TRBD1. Germline loops: CDR1 MDHEN, CDR2 SYDVKM. There are 14 residues in the CDR3. The V segment lost 5 bases and the J segment 9 bases; nucleotides outside the gene matches: 10. The CDR3 region has the DNA TGTGCCAGCAGTCTCAGGGGGTACCGCGGTGAGCAGTTCTTC. Residues: CASSLRGYRGEQFF.

This clone was seen only a few times. The junction shows a germline mismatch at one end, possibly a read error. J is TRBJ2-3 and V is TRBV6-5, with 10 nucleotides matching TRBD2. Per germline, CDR1 MNHEY and CDR2 SVGAGI. The CDR3 is made up of 15 amino acids. In DNA, the CDR3 is TGTGCCAGCAGTGACTCCGGGACTAGCGCAGATACGCAGTATTTT. The encoded protein is CASSDSGTSADTQYF.

The chain carries TRBV19 and TRBJ2-7; 7 bases map to TRBD2. This CDR3 region has 13 residues. V dropped 6 bases and J dropped 1; count of bases not matched to a gene: 3. Germline V gene data show CDR1 as LNHDA and CDR2 as SQIVND (reference sequence). CDR3 sequence: CASSPGGSYEQYF. CDR3 sequence (DNA): TGTGCCAGTAGCCCGGGGGGATCCTACGAGCAGTACTTC. Based on the CDR3 plus reference TRBV19 and TRBJ2-7, the full variable domain is DGGITQSPKYLFRKEGQNVTLSCEQNLNHDAMYWYRQDPGQGLRLIYYSQIVNDFQKGDIAEGYSVSREKKESFPLTVTSAQKNPTAFYLCASSPGGSYEQYFGPGTRLTVT.

The chain combines TRBV28 with TRBJ1-4; TRBD1 matches 9 bases. Germline trimming cut 8 bases from V and 7 bases from J; bases unmatched to any gene: 5. The CDR3 consists of 13 residues. Germline V gives CDR1 MDHEN, CDR2 SYDVKM. CDR3 sequence reads: CASGETGGEKLFF. In nucleotides, the CDR3 is TGTGCCAGCGGTGAGACAGGGGGTGAAAAACTGTTTTTT.

Comments on this clone: The junction departs from germline at one end; a sequencing error may be responsible. The sample carries other DNA sequences with the same CDR3. V gene TRBV27 combines with J gene TRBJ1-6, with D unresolved. Germline assignment: CDR1 MNHEY and CDR2 SMNVEV (reference sequence). The CDR3 consists of 13 residues. This CDR3 is CASKRTYNSPLHF. The CDR3, as DNA: TGTGCCAGCAAGAGAACCTATAATTCCCCCCTCCACTTT.

The CDR3 protein is CASSPVGSGTQYF. DNA of the CDR3: TGTGCCAGCAGTCCAGTTGGGAGCGGGACCCAGTACTTC. The J gene is TRBJ2-5, the V gene TRBV27; possibly TRBD2 for D (5 bases). Between the trimmed V and J ends, which lost 5 bases and 7 bases, there was a span of 14 bases. Germline values: CDR1 MNHEY, CDR2 SMNVEV (reference sequence). This CDR3 is built from 13 residues.

The V call is TRBV28, the J call TRBJ2-2; D perhaps matches TRBD1 (5 bases). Germline CDR1 is MDHEN and CDR2 is SYDVKM. Trimming cost V 3 bases and J 3 bases, with 11 bases left between them. The CDR3 runs 15 residues. CDR3 nucleotide sequence: TGTGCCAGCAGTTTTCAGGGAAGAGACACCGGGGAGCTGTTTTTT. Translating it yields CASSFQGRDTGELFF.

The chain combines TRBV6-5 with TRBJ1-4; TRBD1 agrees at 7 bases. There are 15 residues in the CDR3. The ends lost 6 bases at V and 1 base at J; junction bases unmatched: 5. Germline V CDR1 and CDR2: MNHEY, SVGAGI. The CDR3 protein is CASSLNRGTNEKLFF. The DNA of the CDR3 is TGTGCCAGCAGCCTAAACAGGGGAACTAATGAAAAACTGTTTTTT.

This clone was observed a single time. This rearrangement joins TRBV5-1 to TRBJ1-1, with a possible D match to TRBD1 (5 bases). The CDR3 contains 16 residues. V was cut by 1 base and J by 0 bases, with 13 bases left in between. Germline-derived CDR1 and CDR2 are SGHRS and YFSETQ. The CDR3 region is CASSLTTWGMNTEAFF. The DNA of the CDR3 is TGCGCCAGCAGCTTGACGACGTGGGGCATGAACACTGAAGCTTTCTTT.

This clone was counted between two and nine times. This chain uses TRBV28 with TRBJ2-2; D might be TRBD2 (5 bases). V gave up 5 bases and J gave up 5 bases, with 9 bases separating them. CDR1 and CDR2 (germline): MDHEN, SYDVKM. The CDR3 consists of 13 residues. In DNA form, the CDR3 reads TGTGCCAGCAGTCAAAGCGGTACCGGGGAGCTGTTTTTT. It specifies CASSQSGTGELFF.

This rearrangement joins TRBV5-1 to TRBJ2-5; D is possibly TRBD1 (6 bases). V lost 3 bases, J lost 5 bases, and 11 bases lay in between. Germline V gene lookup returns CDR1 SGHRS and CDR2 YFSETQ. The CDR3 length is 13 residues. The CDR3 spells CASSYTGWETQYF. CDR3 DNA: TGCGCCAGCAGCTATACAGGGTGGGAGACCCAGTACTTC.

The rearrangement links TRBV30 to TRBJ1-5, with 12 bases identical to TRBD1. V shed 3 bases and J 6 bases; nucleotides not matched to a gene: 3. The germline V gene has CDR1 GTSNPN and CDR2 SVGIG (reference sequence). The length of the CDR3 is 14 residues. CDR3 nucleotides: TGTGCCTGGAGGGGACAGGGGGCGCTTCAGCCCCAGCATTTT. Its translation: CAWRGQGALQPQHF.

There are a few counts of this clone. This chain joins TRBV9 and TRBJ1-4; no clear D gene. The V and J ends lost 0 bases and 7 bases respectively, with 13 bases between them. The germline CDR1 and CDR2 sequences are SGDLS and YYNGEE. The CDR3 covers 15 residues. The CDR3, as DNA: TGTGCCAGCAGCGTAGGTGCAGGTTCAGGTGAAAAACTGTTTTTT. It yields the protein CASSVGAGSGEKLFF. Full variable domain (rest looked up from reference TRBV9 and TRBJ1-4): DSGVTQTPKHLITATGQRVTLRCSPRSGDLSVYWYQQSLDQGLQFLIQYYNGEERAKGNILERFSAQQFPDLHSELNLSSLELGDSALYFCASSVGAGSGEKLFFGSGTQLSVL.

The chain links TRBV19 to TRBJ1-2; 8 bases are shared with TRBD1. Germline V gene data show CDR1 as LNHDA and CDR2 as SQIVND (reference sequence). V dropped 3 bases and J dropped 3; count of bases not matched to a gene: 9. The CDR3 length is 16 residues. The CDR3 region is CASSIPGTGKDYGYTF. In DNA form, the CDR3 reads TGTGCCAGTAGTATCCCCGGGACAGGCAAGGACTATGGCTACACCTTC. The entire variable domain, with the rest obtained from reference TRBV19 and TRBJ1-2, is as follows: DGGITQSPKYLFRKEGQNVTLSCEQNLNHDAMYWYRQDPGQGLRLIYYSQIVNDFQKGDIAEGYSVSREKKESFPLTVTSAQKNPTAFYLCASSIPGTGKDYGYTFGSGTRLTVV.

This chain joins TRBV10-2 and TRBJ2-3; a weak D match, TRBD2 (6 bases). The germline V gene has CDR1 WSHSY and CDR2 SAAADI. This CDR3 region has 16 residues. V was cut by 3 bases and J by 0 bases, with 13 bases left in between. Written as DNA, the CDR3 is TGCGCCAGCAGTGAACTTTTCAGCGGGAGCACAGATACGCAGTATTTT. Its protein is CASSELFSGSTDTQYF.

This clone was counted a single time. The chain is built from TRBV7-9 and TRBJ2-3; weak D call: TRBD2 (6 bases). The CDR3 extends over 16 amino acids. Germline CDR1 SEHNR, CDR2 FQNEAQ (reference sequence). V was clipped by 4 bases and J by 0 bases, with 14 bases between them. In DNA form, the CDR3 reads TGTGCCAGCAGCTCGTCGGTGGCGGGGAGCACAGATACGCAGTATTTT. Amino acids: CASSSSVAGSTDTQYF.

Comment on this clone: One end of the junction varies from germline; a read error may be responsible. The rearrangement joins TRBV5-1 to TRBJ1-4; TRBD1 aligns across 8 bases. The CDR3 spans 16 residues. CDR1 and CDR2 (germline): SGHRS, YFSETQ. This chain's CDR3 is CASSLDWQGAGEKPFF. DNA of the CDR3: TGCGCCAGCAGCTTGGATTGGCAGGGGGCGGGTGAAAAACCGTTTTTT.

J is TRBJ2-7 and V is TRBV7-9, with 9 bases lining up with TRBD2. The CDR3 covers 15 residues. The germline gives CDR1 SEHNR, CDR2 FQNEAQ (reference sequence). Germline trimming cut 1 base from V and 3 bases from J; bases unmatched to any gene: 4. CDR3 in amino acids: CASSLVTSGDYEQYF. The DNA for the CDR3 is TGTGCCAGCAGCTTAGTGACTAGCGGAGACTACGAGCAGTACTTC.

The chain uses TRBV28 and TRBJ1-2, with a weak D call TRBD1 (6 bases). Trimming removed 6 bases from V and 4 bases from J, with 15 bases in between. The CDR3 runs to 14 residues. Per the germline V gene, CDR1 is MDHEN and CDR2 is SYDVKM. This CDR3 is CASRPSTGTYGYTF. The CDR3, as DNA: TGTGCCAGCAGGCCCTCCACAGGGACCTATGGCTACACCTTC.

Comment on this clone: A read error may produce the germline difference seen at one junction end. The J gene is TRBJ2-2, the V gene TRBV11-3; no clear D. CDR3 size: 12 residues. CDR1 and CDR2 (germline): SGHNT, YENEEA. CDR3 nucleotide sequence: TGTGCCAGCAGCTCCGACACGGGGGAGCTGTTTTTT. Translating gives CASSSDTGELFF.

The chain recombines TRBV5-1 with TRBJ2-3; D is unclear. The CDR3 has 14 amino acids. The germline V and J ends were trimmed by 5 bases and 0 bases, with 10 bases remaining between them. CDR1 SGHRS and CDR2 YFSETQ come from the germline V gene. CDR3 protein: CASSLVLSTDTQYF. CDR3 bases: TGCGCCAGCAGTCTAGTACTAAGCACAGATACGCAGTATTTT.

The gene calls are TRBV7-9 and TRBJ2-1, with D perhaps TRBD1 (6 bases). The V gene's germline CDR1 is SEHNR and CDR2 FQNEAQ (reference sequence). The CDR3 is 13 residues long. Trimming cost V 1 base and J 10 bases, with 11 bases left between them. Written as DNA, the CDR3 is TGTGCCAGCAGCTTAGGGGGAGACAGGGAGCAGTTCTTC. Protein: CASSLGGDREQFF.

The chain employs TRBV2 and TRBJ2-7, with D hard to call. The CDR3 spans 14 residues. Germline CDR1 reads SNHLY; CDR2 reads FYNNEI. Trimming took 1 base from V and 6 from J, leaving 13 bases between them. The CDR3 sequence is CASSEGPDTFEQYF. The DNA for the CDR3 is TGTGCCAGCAGTGAAGGGCCCGATACCTTCGAGCAGTACTTC. The full variable domain, with the rest looked up from reference TRBV2 and TRBJ2-7, is EPEVTQTPSHQVTQMGQEVILRCVPISNHLYFYWYRQILGQKVEFLVSFYNNEISEKSEIFDDQFSVERPDGSNFTLKIRSTKLEDSAMYFCASSEGPDTFEQYFGPGTRLTVT.

The rearrangement links TRBV28 to TRBJ2-2; D perhaps matches TRBD2 (5 bases). V shed 3 bases and J shed 0 bases, with 14 bases lying between them. Germline V gene sequence: CDR1 MDHEN, CDR2 SYDVKM. The CDR3 runs 17 residues. CDR3 DNA sequence: TGTGCCAGCAGTTTTGGTCCAGCGGAGACGAACACCGGGGAGCTGTTTTTT. This translates into CASSFGPAETNTGELFF.

V usage is TRBV6-5 and J usage is TRBJ2-1, with TRBD1 identical over 8 bases. V lost 1 base to trimming and J lost 3 bases; unmatched junction nucleotides: 5. Looked up from germline, CDR1 is MNHEY and CDR2 is SVGAGI. The CDR3 consists of 16 residues. The CDR3 protein is CASSYWQGANYNEQFF. The DNA for the CDR3 is TGTGCCAGCAGTTACTGGCAGGGGGCGAACTACAATGAGCAGTTCTTC.

Details on this clone: Other DNA sequences in this sample translate to the same CDR3. V is TRBV4-1 and J is TRBJ2-3; TRBD2 agrees at 7 bases. Germline assignment: CDR1 MGHRA and CDR2 YSYEKL. Trimming took 0 bases from V and 5 from J; bases not matched to a gene: 11. The CDR3 extends over 17 amino acids. The CDR3 region is CASSQDPASGVRDTQYF. The CDR3 region has the DNA TGCGCCAGCAGCCAAGATCCGGCCAGCGGGGTCCGAGATACGCAGTATTTT.

This clone was seen a few times. The chain is built from TRBV30 and TRBJ2-5, with D possibly TRBD1 on 7 matching bases. The J call is in doubt because the DNA end fits TRBJ2-7 better. Germline V gives CDR1 GTSNPN, CDR2 SVGIG (reference sequence). CDR3 length: 13 residues. The CDR3 region has the DNA TGTGCCTGGAGTGTATCAGGGGGGTACGAGCAGTACTTC. Residues: CAWSVSGGYEQYF.